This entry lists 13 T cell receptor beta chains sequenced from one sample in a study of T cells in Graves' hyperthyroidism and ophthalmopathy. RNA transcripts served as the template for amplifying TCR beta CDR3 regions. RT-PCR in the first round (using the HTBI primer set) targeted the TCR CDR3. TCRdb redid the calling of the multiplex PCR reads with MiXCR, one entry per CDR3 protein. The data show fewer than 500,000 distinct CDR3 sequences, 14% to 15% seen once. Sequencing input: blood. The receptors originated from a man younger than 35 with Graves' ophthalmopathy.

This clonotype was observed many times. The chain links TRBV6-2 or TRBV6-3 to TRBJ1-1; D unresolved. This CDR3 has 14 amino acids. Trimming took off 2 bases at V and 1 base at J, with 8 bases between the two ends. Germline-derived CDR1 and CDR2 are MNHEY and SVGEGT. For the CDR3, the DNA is TGTGCCAGCAGTTACGGTTCCGGGAACACTGAAGCTTTCTTT. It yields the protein CASSYGSGNTEAFF.

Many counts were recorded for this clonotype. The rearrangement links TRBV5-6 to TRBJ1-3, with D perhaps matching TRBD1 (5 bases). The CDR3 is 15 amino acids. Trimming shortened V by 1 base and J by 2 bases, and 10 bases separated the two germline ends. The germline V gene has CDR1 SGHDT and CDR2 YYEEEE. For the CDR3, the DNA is TGTGCCAGCAGCTTGCGCCGGGGACCTGGAAACACCATATATTTT. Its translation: CASSLRRGPGNTIYF.

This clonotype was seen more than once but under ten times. The CDR3 reads CASSLGRSNTGELFF. The CDR3, as DNA: TGTGCCAGCAGCTTGGGACGCAGTAACACCGGGGAGCTGTTTTTT. The chain uses TRBV5-4 and TRBJ2-2; D is ambiguous. The CDR3 extends over 15 amino acids. In germline, CDR1 is SGHNT, CDR2 YYREEE (reference sequence). With 0 bases removed from V and 2 bases from J, the gap between germline ends came to 8 bases.

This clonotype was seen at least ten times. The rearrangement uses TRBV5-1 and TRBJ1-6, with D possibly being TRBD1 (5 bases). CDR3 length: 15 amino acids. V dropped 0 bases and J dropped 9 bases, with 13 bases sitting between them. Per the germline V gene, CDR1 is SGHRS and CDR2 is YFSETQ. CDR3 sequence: CASSLEEGITSPLHF. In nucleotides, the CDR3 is TGCGCCAGCAGCTTGGAAGAGGGGATTACTTCACCCCTCCACTTT.

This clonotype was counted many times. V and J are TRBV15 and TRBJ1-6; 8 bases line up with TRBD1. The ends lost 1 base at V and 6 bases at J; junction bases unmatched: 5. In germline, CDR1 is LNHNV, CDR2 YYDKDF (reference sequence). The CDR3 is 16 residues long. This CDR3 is CATSRGGTGANSPLHF. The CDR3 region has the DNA TGTGCCACCAGCAGAGGAGGGACAGGAGCTAATTCACCCCTCCACTTT.

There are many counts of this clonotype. The CDR3 DNA reads TGTGCCAGCAGTCTAGGGTCAGGCCCCTCCTACGAGCAGTACTTC. Translated, it gives CASSLGSGPSYEQYF. The gene calls are TRBV7-9 and TRBJ2-7; D not certain. CDR1 is SEHNR and CDR2 is FQNEAQ in the germline V gene (reference sequence). The CDR3 has 15 amino acids. Trimming pared 6 bases from V and 0 bases from J, leaving 15 bases between.

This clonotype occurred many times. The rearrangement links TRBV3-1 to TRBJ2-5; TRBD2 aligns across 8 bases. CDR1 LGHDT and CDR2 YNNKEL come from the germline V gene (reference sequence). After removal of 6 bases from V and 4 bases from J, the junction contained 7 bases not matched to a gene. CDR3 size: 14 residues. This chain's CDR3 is CASRVSGGGETQYF. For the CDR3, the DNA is TGTGCCAGCAGGGTCAGCGGGGGTGGAGAGACCCAGTACTTC.

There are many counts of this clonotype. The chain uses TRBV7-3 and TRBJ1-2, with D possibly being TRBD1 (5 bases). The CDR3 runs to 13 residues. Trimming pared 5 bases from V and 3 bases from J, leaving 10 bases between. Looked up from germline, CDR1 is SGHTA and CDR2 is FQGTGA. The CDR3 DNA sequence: TGTGCCAGCAGCGGGACGGAAGACTATGGCTACACCTTC. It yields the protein CASSGTEDYGYTF.

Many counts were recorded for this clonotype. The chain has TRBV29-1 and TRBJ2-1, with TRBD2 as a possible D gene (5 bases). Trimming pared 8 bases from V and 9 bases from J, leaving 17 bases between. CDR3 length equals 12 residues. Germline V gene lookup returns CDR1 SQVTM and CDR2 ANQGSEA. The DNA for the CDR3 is TGCAGCTCCGAGGGTGGGAGTATTGAGCAGTTCTTC. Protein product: CSSEGGSIEQFF.

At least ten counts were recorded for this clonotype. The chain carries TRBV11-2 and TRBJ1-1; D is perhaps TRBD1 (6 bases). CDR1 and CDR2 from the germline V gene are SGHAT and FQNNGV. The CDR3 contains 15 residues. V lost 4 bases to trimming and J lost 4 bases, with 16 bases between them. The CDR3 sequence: CASSYGGALATEAFF. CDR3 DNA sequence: TGTGCCAGCAGCTACGGGGGGGCCCTAGCCACTGAAGCTTTCTTT.

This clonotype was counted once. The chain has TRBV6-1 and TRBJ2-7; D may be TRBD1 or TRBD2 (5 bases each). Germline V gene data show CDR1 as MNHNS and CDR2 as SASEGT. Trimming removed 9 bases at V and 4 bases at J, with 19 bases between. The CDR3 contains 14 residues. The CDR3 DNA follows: TGTGCCAGTGAGCCGGGGCAGGGAAGGTACGAGCAGTACTTC. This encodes CASEPGQGRYEQYF.

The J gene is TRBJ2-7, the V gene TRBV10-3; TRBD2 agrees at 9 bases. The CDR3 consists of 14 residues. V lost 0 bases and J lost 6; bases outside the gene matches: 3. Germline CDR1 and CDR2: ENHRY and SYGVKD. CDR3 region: CAISESGLAVEQYF. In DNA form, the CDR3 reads TGTGCCATCAGTGAGTCGGGACTAGCAGTCGAGCAGTACTTC.

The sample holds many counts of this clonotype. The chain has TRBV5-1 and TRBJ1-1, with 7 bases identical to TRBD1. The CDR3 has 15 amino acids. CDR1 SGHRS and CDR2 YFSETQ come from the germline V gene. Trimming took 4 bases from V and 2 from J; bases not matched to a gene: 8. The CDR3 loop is CASSPQGTLNTEAFF. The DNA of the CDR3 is TGCGCCAGCAGCCCACAGGGGACACTTAACACTGAAGCTTTCTTT.